This TCR beta chain was sequenced for a study of blood T cell repertoires in COVID-19. Study-wide background: Samples taken during acute and convalescent COVID-19 were collected in the United States, Italy and Spain. T cells, B-cell-depleted T cells, or PBMCs provided the cDNA or gDNA that served as material.

Per the study methods: Estimation of nucleated cell counts relied on the amplification of reference gene primers. TCRdb keeps only in-frame clones here, not all; method: immunoSEQ multiplex PCR. V and J calls and clone size are copied from that table; D and trimming were computed from the DNA. The sample has about 130,000 clones, 79% seen once. Only one count was recorded for this clone. The ends lost 0 bases at V and 8 bases at J; junction bases unmatched: 6. Germline-derived CDR1 and CDR2 are ENHRY and SYGVKD. This CDR3 region has 15 residues. The specimen was peripheral blood. The sequence was collected from a man aged 40-50 years with active or convalescent COVID-19. The genes are TRBV10-3 and TRBJ1-4, with 7 bases that match TRBD1. The CDR3 reads CAISESIGGGEKLFF. For the CDR3, the DNA is TGTGCCATCAGTGAGTCGATCGGAGGGGGCGAAAAACTGTTTTTT.